The T cell receptor beta chain under discussion was sequenced for a study of blood T cells in healthy people across ages. CDR1 MGHDK and CDR2 SYGVNS come from the germline V gene. With 3 bases removed from V and 0 bases from J, the gap between germline ends came to 23 bases. The CDR3 length is 19 residues. It was with a sample-barcoded 5' primer and a J-beta primer mix that a second PCR of roughly 7 to 11 cycles was run. MiXCR, applied by TCRdb to the 5' RACE reads, yields one record per CDR3 protein. This sample has some 920,000 distinct CDR3 sequences, with roughly half found just once. Study-level findings and limits: Without sorted subsets, naive and antigen-experienced compartments could not be conclusively compared. Higher diversity, along with more naive CD4+ cells, distinguished long-lived donors from aged donors. Diversity estimates from one million T cells were considered underestimates.

This clonotype turned up a few times. Its antigen is not known. V is TRBV25-1 and J is TRBJ1-2, with TRBD1 as a possible D gene (6 bases). The TCR originated in a woman aged 55-69 years in good health. The specimen was blood. The CDR3 DNA is TGTGCCAGCAGTGAGGGGGCGTGGGGGCGAGAAAAGGCTAACTATGGCTACACCTTC. It is translated as CASSEGAWGREKANYGYTF.